The 19 T cell receptor beta chains in this list originate from one sample, sequenced in a study of Tregs in tolerant kidney transplant recipients. Here immunoSEQ multiplex PCR was the method, and the copy in TCRdb shows in-frame clones only, minus some. The repertoire consists of about 88,000 clones, with more than 90% occurring once and the leading ten covering around 4.5%. The source material was CD8+ T cells from blood. These receptors were collected from a human donor in good health.

The rearrangement links TRBV7-8 to TRBJ2-2; TRBD1 is a possible D gene (6 bases). The V gene lost 2 bases and the J gene lost 4 bases, with 14 bases spanning the gap. Germline V gene sequence: CDR1 SGHVS, CDR2 FQNEAQ. This CDR3 has 16 residues. CDR3 sequence (DNA): TGTGCCAGCAGCTTACCAGGGGTTATAGTCACCGGGGAGCTGTTTTTT. Translating gives CASSLPGVIVTGELFF.

The chain joins TRBV5-6 to TRBJ1-4; 9 bases match TRBD1. Germline V gene data show CDR1 as SGHDT and CDR2 as YYEEEE. The CDR3 has 16 amino acids. After removal of 4 bases from V and 2 bases from J, the junction contained 6 bases not matched to a gene. CDR3 sequence (DNA): TGTGCCAGCAGCCGGGACAGGGTAGGGACTAATGAAAAACTGTTTTTT. This encodes CASSRDRVGTNEKLFF.

V is TRBV29-1 and J is TRBJ2-5; TRBD1 is a possible D gene (6 bases). In germline, CDR1 is SQVTM, CDR2 ANQGSEA. There are 12 residues in the CDR3. V was trimmed by 5 bases and J by 3 bases, leaving 10 bases between them. The CDR3 region has the DNA TGCAGCGTTACAGGGTTCGAAGAGACCCAGTACTTC. Protein: CSVTGFEETQYF.

This clone is a singleton in its sample. J is TRBJ2-7 and V is TRBV19; D possibly corresponds to TRBD1 (6 bases). The CDR3 extends over 14 amino acids. Per the germline V gene, CDR1 is LNHDA and CDR2 is SQIVND (reference sequence). Between the trimmed V and J ends, which lost 5 bases and 3 bases, there was a span of 14 bases. CDR3 bases: TGTGCCAGTAGTCTCGGGACGGACAGCTACGAGCAGTACTTC. Protein: CASSLGTDSYEQYF.

This clone was found a few times. The gene calls are TRBV27 and TRBJ1-5; no firm D call. The ends were cut back, 6 bases at V and 4 bases at J, with 13 bases in the middle. Germline assignment: CDR1 MNHEY and CDR2 SMNVEV (reference sequence). The CDR3 runs 14 residues. CDR3 DNA: TGTGCCAGCAGCTCTGGTGCAGAGAATCAGCCCCAGCATTTT. Translated, it gives CASSSGAENQPQHF.

The chain carries TRBV5-1 and TRBJ2-2, with 10 nucleotides matching TRBD1. This CDR3 contains 17 residues. V lost 0 bases to trimming and J lost 7 bases; unmatched junction nucleotides: 9. Looked up from germline, CDR1 is SGHRS and CDR2 is YFSETQ. Here the CDR3 reads CASSLVTGGAVDGELFF. CDR3 nucleotide sequence: TGCGCCAGCAGCTTGGTGACAGGGGGCGCAGTTGACGGGGAGCTGTTTTTT.

The chain joins TRBV7-9 to TRBJ2-7; 8 positions agree with TRBD2. The CDR3 covers 13 residues. The germline V gene encodes CDR1 SEHNR and CDR2 FQNEAQ (reference sequence). V lost 2 bases to trimming and J lost 5 bases; unmatched junction nucleotides: 2. CDR3 protein: CASSLPGGDEQYF. CDR3 DNA sequence: TGTGCCAGCAGCTTACCGGGAGGGGACGAGCAGTACTTC.

This chain connects TRBV27 to TRBJ2-3; 10 bases are a match to TRBD2. The CDR3 runs 18 residues. J was trimmed by 1 base and V by 3 bases; bases with no gene match: 10. Germline loops: CDR1 MNHEY, CDR2 SMNVEV (reference sequence). This CDR3 reads CASSLRGSLAGGTDTQYF. The DNA of the CDR3 is TGTGCCAGCAGTTTGAGGGGATCCCTAGCGGGGGGCACAGATACGCAGTATTTT.

The chain has TRBV18 and TRBJ2-7, with a weak D call TRBD2 (6 bases). The CDR3 covers 14 residues. V was trimmed by 3 bases and J by 2 bases, leaving 11 bases between them. CDR1 is KGHSH and CDR2 is LQKENI in the germline V gene. In DNA, the CDR3 is TGTGCCAGCTCACCCCCCGCGGGGACCTACGAGCAGTACTTC. As protein: CASSPPAGTYEQYF. The variable domain in full, with the rest retrieved from reference TRBV18 and TRBJ2-7, is NAGVMQNPRHLVRRRGQEARLRCSPMKGHSHVYWYRQLPEEGLKFMVYLQKENIIDESGMPKERFSAEFPKEGPSILRIQQVVRGDSAAYFCASSPPAGTYEQYFGPGTRLTVT.

The chain carries TRBV7-6 and TRBJ2-7; 10 bases map to TRBD2. This CDR3 spans 18 amino acids. Losses at the gene ends were 5 bases for V and 7 bases for J; bases not matched to a gene: 20. Germline loops: CDR1 SGHVS, CDR2 FNYEAQ. The CDR3, as DNA: TGTGCCAGCAGCATAAGGGCTAGCGGGGGATCGAGACGGGGAGAGCAGTACTTC. Translation gives CASSIRASGGSRRGEQYF.

This rearrangement joins TRBV7-9 to TRBJ2-1; D is unresolved. V was pared by 3 bases and J by 10 bases, with 4 bases between. The CDR3 covers 10 residues. CDR1 and CDR2 (germline): SEHNR, FQNEAQ (reference sequence). CDR3 loop: CASSLAEQFF. DNA of the CDR3: TGTGCCAGCAGCTTGGCCGAGCAGTTCTTC.

V gene TRBV5-4 combines with J gene TRBJ2-7, with 8 bases identical to TRBD2. The CDR3 length is 14 residues. V lost 1 base and J lost 3; bases outside the gene matches: 3. Germline V CDR1 and CDR2: SGHNT, YYREEE (reference sequence). In DNA form, the CDR3 reads TGTGCCAGCAGCTTGCGGGAGGGCCGCTACGAGCAGTACTTC. Translated: CASSLREGRYEQYF.

The chain links TRBV11-2 to TRBJ2-7; a weak D match, TRBD1 (6 bases). This CDR3 region has 14 residues. Germline V gene sequence: CDR1 SGHAT, CDR2 FQNNGV. The V end was cut by 5 bases, the J end by 5 bases, with 16 bases between. CDR3 amino acids: CASSLNRVLDEQYF. CDR3 sequence (DNA): TGTGCCAGCAGCCTAAACAGGGTCCTCGACGAGCAGTACTTC.

CDR3 loop: CASRYSLHHSDNEQFF. CDR3 DNA: TGTGCCAGCAGATATTCGCTACACCATTCCGACAATGAGCAGTTCTTC. The genes are TRBV21-1 and TRBJ2-1. TRBV21-1 is a listed pseudogene. The length of the CDR3 is 16 residues.

The genes are TRBV19 and TRBJ2-1, with D possibly TRBD2 on 5 matching bases. V lost 2 bases, J lost 3 bases, and 14 bases lay in between. In germline, CDR1 is LNHDA, CDR2 SQIVND (reference sequence). The CDR3 sequence is 16 residues long. This CDR3 reads CASSILGGEFYNEQFF. In DNA form, the CDR3 reads TGTGCCAGTAGTATACTAGGAGGTGAGTTCTACAATGAGCAGTTCTTC.

This clone was recorded once. This chain connects TRBV7-6 to TRBJ2-3, with 10 bases lining up with TRBD2. J lost 5 bases, V lost 2 bases, and 7 bases had no gene match. From germline, CDR1 is SGHVS and CDR2 FNYEAQ. This CDR3 is 16 amino acids long. The CDR3 DNA sequence: TGTGCCAGCAGCTTACGAGGACTAGCGGCTAGAGATACGCAGTATTTT. As protein: CASSLRGLAARDTQYF.

This chain connects TRBV9 to TRBJ2-2; the match to TRBD2 covers 9 bases. The CDR3 is 18 residues long. The germline V gene encodes CDR1 SGDLS and CDR2 YYNGEE. V lost 5 bases, J lost 0 bases, and 11 bases stayed unmatched. CDR3 DNA sequence: TGTGCCAGCAGGGTGGGTCCTAGCGGGGACTCGAACACCGGGGAGCTGTTTTTT. The encoded protein is CASRVGPSGDSNTGELFF.

The chain employs TRBV9 and TRBJ2-7; no reliable D call. Germline V gene lookup returns CDR1 SGDLS and CDR2 YYNGEE. With 7 bases removed from V and 9 bases from J, the gap between germline ends came to 14 bases. The CDR3 contains 11 residues. The CDR3 loop is CASGTGRGQYF. The CDR3 DNA is TGTGCCAGCGGCACCGGGCGCGGGCAGTACTTC.

V gene TRBV7-3 combines with J gene TRBJ2-1, with no clear D. Trimming removed 2 bases at V and 6 bases at J, with 2 bases between. The CDR3 totals 11 residues. From germline, CDR1 is SGHTA and CDR2 FQGTGA. The DNA of the CDR3 is TGTGCCAGCAGCTTAGGCAATGAGCAGTTCTTC. As protein: CASSLGNEQFF.